This T cell receptor beta chain was identified in a study of PD-1 blockade in classical Hodgkin lymphoma. Here immunoSEQ multiplex PCR was the method, and the copy in TCRdb shows in-frame clones only, minus some. The sample lists 25,000 to 35,000 clones, around 85% occurring once. Time point noted: cycle 4 day 1 (C4D1), after more than five weeks of nivolumab. The patients all showed relapse after autologous stem cell transplantation, while their brentuximab vedotin exposure varied. Isolation of CD4+ T cells from thawed PBMCs was performed by magnetic negative selection. The sample in question was CD4+ T cells from blood, obtained before the fourth cycle of nivolumab. This TCR came from a human donor with classical Hodgkin lymphoma.

CDR3 in DNA: TGTGCCAGCAGTGTAGGAAATTCACCCCTCCACTTT. Translating gives CASSVGNSPLHF. The J gene is TRBJ1-6, the V gene TRBV25-1; no firm D call. Germline V lookup: CDR1 MGHDK, CDR2 SYGVNS. The V gene lost 4 bases and the J gene lost 7 bases, with 5 bases spanning the gap. CDR3 length equals 12 residues.